The 21 T cell receptor beta chains below come from one sample, sequenced in a study of blood T cell repertoires in COVID-19. The repertoire was sequenced with immunoSEQ multiplex PCR; TCRdb's copy has only in-frame clones and lacks some. Among approximately 200,000 clones listed, roughly 89% were seen once. The source material was PBMCs or T cells enriched from blood (not recorded which). These receptors were obtained from a woman between 40 and 50 years old with acute COVID-19.

The chain employs TRBV5-5 and TRBJ2-1; no clear D gene. The CDR3 loop spans 16 amino acids. Trimming left V 0 bases short and J 2 bases short, with 12 bases between. Germline-derived CDR1 and CDR2 are SGHKS and YYEKEE (reference sequence). CDR3 sequence (DNA): TGTGCCAGCAGCTTGGATAGGCGGCTGACCTACAATGAGCAGTTCTTC. This translates into CASSLDRRLTYNEQFF.

In DNA, the CDR3 is TGTGCCTGGAGTGCCCTTACTACCGGGGAGCTGTTTTTT. It specifies CAWSALTTGELFF. This chain joins TRBV30 and TRBJ2-2; D ambiguous. The CDR3 contains 13 residues. The germline V and J ends were trimmed by 1 base and 5 bases, with 8 bases remaining between them. Looked up from germline, CDR1 is GTSNPN and CDR2 is SVGIG (reference sequence). Using reference TRBV30 and TRBJ2-2 for the parts outside the CDR3, the full variable domain is SQTIHQWPATLVQPVGSPLSLECTVEGTSNPNLYWYRQAAGRGLQLLFYSVGIGQISSEVPQNLSASRPQDRQFILSSKKLLLSDSGFYLCAWSALTTGELFFGEGSRLTVL.

The chain joins TRBV14 to TRBJ1-1; weak D call: TRBD1 (6 bases). V lost 7 bases and J 4 bases, leaving 13 bases between the germline ends. Germline values: CDR1 SGHDN, CDR2 FVKESK. There are 13 residues in the CDR3. CDR3 sequence reads: CASKQGVGTEAFF. CDR3 in DNA: TGTGCCAGCAAACAGGGAGTGGGCACTGAAGCTTTCTTT.

CDR3 DNA: TGTGCCAGCAGCCAAGATCCGGCAGGGGGTCCCAATGAAAAACTGTTTTTT. Its protein is CASSQDPAGGPNEKLFF. The rearrangement links TRBV4-2 to TRBJ1-4; 7 nucleotides match TRBD1. V gave up 0 bases and J gave up 5 bases; unmatched junction bases: 9. Germline values: CDR1 LGHNA, CDR2 YNFKEQ. CDR3 length: 17 amino acids.

The chain carries TRBV6-6 and TRBJ1-1, with 7 bases identical to TRBD1. V trimming: 0 bases; J trimming: 11 bases; junction bases outside the gene matches: 6. CDR3 length: 13 residues. Germline V lookup: CDR1 MNHNY, CDR2 SVGAGI (reference sequence). The CDR3 DNA reads as TGTGCCAGCAGTTACTCTCGGGACAGTCTTGCTTTCTTT. Translated, it gives CASSYSRDSLAFF.

The rearrangement links TRBV12-3 or TRBV12-4 to TRBJ2-3, with a weak D call TRBD2 (5 bases). The CDR3 contains 12 residues. The V end was cut by 7 bases, the J end by 10 bases, with 15 bases between. For the CDR3, the DNA is TGTGCCAGCACCCGGTCGGTGGACTCGCAGTATTTT. Amino acid sequence: CASTRSVDSQYF.

The chain links TRBV7-9 to TRBJ2-2; 8 nucleotides match TRBD2. The CDR3 contains 14 residues. Per germline, CDR1 SEHNR and CDR2 FQNEAQ (reference sequence). Trimming cost V 6 bases and J 1 base; bases outside gene matches: 1. For the CDR3, the DNA is TGTGCCAGCAGACTAGCGGAGAACACCGGGGAGCTGTTTTTT. Protein product: CASRLAENTGELFF.

The genes are TRBV25-1 and TRBJ2-6; 9 bases are shared with TRBD1. The CDR3 is 17 amino acids. Trimming at V came to 4 bases and at J to 3 bases, leaving 7 bases not matched to a gene. Germline assignment: CDR1 MGHDK and CDR2 SYGVNS. CDR3 in amino acids: CASSVSRDRVGANVLTF. As DNA, the CDR3 is TGTGCCAGCAGTGTGTCCCGGGACAGGGTTGGGGCCAACGTCCTGACTTTC.

Only a few counts were recorded for this clone. The chain couples TRBV12-5 to TRBJ1-1, with a possible D match to TRBD1 (6 bases). CDR3 size: 15 residues. Deletions cut 5 bases from V and 4 bases from J, with 17 bases between. Germline values: CDR1 LGHNT, CDR2 FRNRAP. CDR3 loop: CASGRIPPQGTEAFF. The CDR3 DNA is TGTGCTAGTGGTCGCATACCTCCACAGGGCACTGAAGCTTTCTTT.

This sequence joins TRBV28 and TRBJ2-7; 9 nucleotides align to TRBD1. This CDR3 has 11 residues. Looked up from germline, CDR1 is MDHEN and CDR2 is SYDVKM. V lost 4 bases and J lost 10; bases outside the gene matches: 2. CDR3 amino acids: CASSSDRGQYF. The CDR3 DNA is TGTGCCAGCAGTTCGGACAGGGGACAGTACTTC.

This chain's CDR3 is CASSSDSSYNEQFF. CDR3 bases: TGCGCCAGCAGCTCCGACAGTTCCTACAATGAGCAGTTCTTC. This chain connects TRBV5-1 to TRBJ2-1; D is perhaps TRBD1 (5 bases). The CDR3 has 14 amino acids. Trimming took 3 bases from V and 1 from J, leaving 8 bases between them. Germline CDR1 and CDR2: SGHRS and YFSETQ.

The chain links TRBV2 to TRBJ2-6; TRBD2 might be the D (6 bases). Germline V gene sequence: CDR1 SNHLY, CDR2 FYNNEI. V was pared by 7 bases and J by 1 base, with 14 bases between. The CDR3 length is 16 residues. The CDR3 DNA is TGTGCCAGCACCCGGGCGGGGCTGTCTGGGGCCAACGTCCTGACTTTC. It translates to CASTRAGLSGANVLTF.

The chain employs TRBV10-1 and TRBJ2-3, with D possibly being TRBD1 (6 bases). V was pared by 4 bases and J by 5 bases, with 16 bases between. Germline CDR1 reads WNHNN; CDR2 reads SYGVQD (reference sequence). The CDR3 is 15 residues long. The CDR3 nucleotides read TGCGCCAGCAGTGTCTACAGGGTTGGCATAGATACGCAGTATTTT. Its protein product is CASSVYRVGIDTQYF.

The chain links TRBV4-1 to TRBJ1-1, with D maybe TRBD1 (5 bases). Germline V gene sequence: CDR1 MGHRA, CDR2 YSYEKL. The ends were cut back, 1 base at V and 7 bases at J, with 10 bases in the middle. The CDR3 is 13 residues long. As DNA, the CDR3 is TGCGCCAGCAGCCAAGGAGAAGGGGATGAAGCTTTCTTT. Its translation: CASSQGEGDEAFF.

This clone occurred a few times. The V and J genes are TRBV19 and TRBJ2-7; D may be TRBD1 (5 bases). CDR1 LNHDA and CDR2 SQIVND come from the germline V gene (reference sequence). The CDR3 totals 14 residues. V was pared by 1 base and J by 5 bases, with 12 bases between. The CDR3 loop is CASSIATGIHEQYF. DNA for the CDR3: TGTGCCAGTAGTATAGCTACAGGAATCCACGAGCAGTACTTC.

V is TRBV2 and J is TRBJ1-3; 10 nucleotides align to TRBD1. The CDR3 totals 16 residues. Germline V gives CDR1 SNHLY, CDR2 FYNNEI. V was clipped by 5 bases and J by 2 bases; unmatched bases: 6. The CDR3 reads CASSSGQGMTGNTIYF. CDR3 in DNA: TGTGCCAGCAGTTCGGGACAGGGGATGACTGGAAACACCATATATTTT.

This clone was detected only once. The V call is TRBV18, the J call TRBJ1-6, with TRBD1 matching over 7 bases. CDR3 length equals 17 residues. Germline V gene data show CDR1 as KGHSH and CDR2 as LQKENI. V gave up 2 bases and J gave up 3 bases; unmatched junction bases: 7. CDR3 loop: CASSPSRGENYNSPLHF. As DNA, the CDR3 is TGTGCCAGCTCACCATCCAGGGGGGAAAACTATAATTCACCCCTCCACTTT.

The chain recombines TRBV30 with TRBJ1-4; the match to TRBD1 covers 7 bases. Germline-derived CDR1 and CDR2 are GTSNPN and SVGIG (reference sequence). J was trimmed by 8 bases and V by 7 bases; bases with no gene match: 16. The CDR3 is made up of 15 amino acids. CDR3 DNA: TGTGCCTCCTCCCTCACAGGGGCGAGGGGGGAAAAACTGTTTTTT. It is translated as CASSLTGARGEKLFF.

This rearrangement joins TRBV28 to TRBJ1-5, with D possibly TRBD1 on 5 matching bases. The germline V and J ends were trimmed by 0 bases and 2 bases, with 8 bases remaining between them. Germline values: CDR1 MDHEN, CDR2 SYDVKM. This CDR3 is built from 15 residues. In DNA, the CDR3 is TGTGCCAGCAGTTTATGGGACACCCGCAATCAGCCCCAGCATTTT. Protein product: CASSLWDTRNQPQHF.

The chain has TRBV4-1 and TRBJ2-5; 8 bases map to TRBD2. Germline V CDR1 and CDR2: MGHRA, YSYEKL. Trimming removed 1 base from V and 5 bases from J; junction bases left unmatched: 6. The CDR3 has 15 residues. The CDR3 is CASSQGRGGLETQYF. In DNA form, the CDR3 reads TGCGCCAGCAGCCAAGGACGGGGGGGCCTGGAGACCCAGTACTTC.

The chain joins TRBV5-6 to TRBJ1-5; D remains ambiguous. Germline V gene lookup returns CDR1 SGHDT and CDR2 YYEEEE. The CDR3 consists of 13 residues. Deletions cut 4 bases from V and 7 bases from J, with 12 bases between. The CDR3 DNA reads TGTGCCAGCAGCCCCTCGGGAGGGCAGCCCCAGCATTTT. This sequence encodes CASSPSGGQPQHF. Complete variable domain (other parts from reference TRBV5-6 and TRBJ1-5): DAGVTQSPTHLIKTRGQQVTLRCSPKSGHDTVSWYQQALGQGPQFIFQYYEEEERQRGNFPDRFSGHQFPNYSSELNVNALLLGDSALYLCASSPSGGQPQHFGDGTRLSIL.